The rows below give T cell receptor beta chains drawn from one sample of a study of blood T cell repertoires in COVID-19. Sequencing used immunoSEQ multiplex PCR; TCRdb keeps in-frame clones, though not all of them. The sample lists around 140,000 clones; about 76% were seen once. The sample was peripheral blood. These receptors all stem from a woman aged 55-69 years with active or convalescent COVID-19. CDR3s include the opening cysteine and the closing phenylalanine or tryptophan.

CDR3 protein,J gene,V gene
CASGPRETGGTEAFF,TRBJ1-1,TRBV27
CASSPAPRTQYF,TRBJ2-5,TRBV11-2
CASSLGLPLTDGYTF,TRBJ1-2,TRBV6-6
CASKNSQGDEKLFF,TRBJ1-4,TRBV6-6
CASSQLAGGSETQYF,TRBJ2-5,TRBV5-4
CASSTQGEGGNQPQHF,TRBJ1-5,TRBV19
CASIAGPRQVRETQYF,TRBJ2-5,TRBV7-6
CASSDIGPTNQPQHF,TRBJ1-5,TRBV2
CAISEGLAVNTGELFF,TRBJ2-2,TRBV10-3
CASSPKGVDEQFF,TRBJ2-1,TRBV4-1
CASSEADRGYTFF,TRBJ1-1,TRBV5-1
CASSFRTGLNTEAFF,TRBJ1-1,TRBV5-1
CASRPGAAENTEAFF,TRBJ1-1,TRBV5-1
CASSSGTAINPIYF,TRBJ1-3,TRBV5-8
CASSQNGGVQTQYF,TRBJ2-5,TRBV3-1/TRBV3-2
CAWSLAGSYNEQFF,TRBJ2-1,TRBV30
CASRFRDSNQPQHF,TRBJ1-5,TRBV28
CASSPPLRGAEQGRPNYGYTF,TRBJ1-2,TRBV18
CAISESGGQNYGYTF,TRBJ1-2,TRBV10-3
CASSYYLAGSNYGYTF,TRBJ1-2,TRBV19